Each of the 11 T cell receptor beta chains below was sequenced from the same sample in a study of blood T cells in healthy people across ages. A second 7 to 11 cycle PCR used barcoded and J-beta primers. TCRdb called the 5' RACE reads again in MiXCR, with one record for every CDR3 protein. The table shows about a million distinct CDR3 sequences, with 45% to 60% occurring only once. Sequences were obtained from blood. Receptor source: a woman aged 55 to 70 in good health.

The CDR3 nucleotides read TGTGCCAGCAGCCAAGGTTTAGCGGGAAATTCTTGGGAGACCCAGTACTTC. Translating gives CASSQGLAGNSWETQYF. The V call is TRBV3-1, the J call TRBJ2-5; 8 bases line up with TRBD2. The CDR3 spans 17 residues. Germline CDR1 reads LGHDT; CDR2 reads YNNKEL (reference sequence). V dropped 1 base and J dropped 5; count of bases not matched to a gene: 12.

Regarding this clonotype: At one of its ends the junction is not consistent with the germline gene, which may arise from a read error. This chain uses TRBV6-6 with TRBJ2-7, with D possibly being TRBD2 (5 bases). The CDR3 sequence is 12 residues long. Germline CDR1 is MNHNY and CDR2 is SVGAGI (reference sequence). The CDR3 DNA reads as TGTGCCAGCACCGGGAACTCCCACGAGCAGTACTTC. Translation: CASTGNSHEQYF.

For the CDR3, the DNA is TGTGCCAGCAGTTACTCTAGGGCGGGAGGGCCAGATACGCAGTATTTT. Protein sequence: CASSYSRAGGPDTQYF. The chain carries TRBV6-5 and TRBJ2-3; 9 bases match TRBD2. The CDR3 is 16 amino acids. V lost 0 bases to trimming and J lost 4 bases; unmatched junction nucleotides: 5. Germline V gene data show CDR1 as MNHEY and CDR2 as SVGAGI.

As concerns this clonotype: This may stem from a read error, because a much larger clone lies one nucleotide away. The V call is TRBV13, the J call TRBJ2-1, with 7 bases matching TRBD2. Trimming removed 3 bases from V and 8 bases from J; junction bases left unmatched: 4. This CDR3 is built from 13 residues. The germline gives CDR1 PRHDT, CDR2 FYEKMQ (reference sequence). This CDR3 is CASSFRTSYEQFF. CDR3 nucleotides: TGTGCCAGCAGCTTTAGGACTAGTTATGAGCAGTTCTTC.

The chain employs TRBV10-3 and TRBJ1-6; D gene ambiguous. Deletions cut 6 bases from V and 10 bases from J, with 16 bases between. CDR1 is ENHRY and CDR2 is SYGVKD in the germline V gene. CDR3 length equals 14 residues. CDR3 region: CAIRPESSQSPLHF. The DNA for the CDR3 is TGTGCCATCAGGCCGGAGAGTTCACAATCACCCCTCCACTTT.

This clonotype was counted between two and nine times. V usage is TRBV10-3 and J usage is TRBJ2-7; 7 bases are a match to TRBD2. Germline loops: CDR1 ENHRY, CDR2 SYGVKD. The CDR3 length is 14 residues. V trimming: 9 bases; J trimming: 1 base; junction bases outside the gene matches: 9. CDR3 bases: TGTGCCATAAGGGAGGGCGCCTCGTCCTACGAGCAGTACTTC. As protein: CAIREGASSYEQYF.

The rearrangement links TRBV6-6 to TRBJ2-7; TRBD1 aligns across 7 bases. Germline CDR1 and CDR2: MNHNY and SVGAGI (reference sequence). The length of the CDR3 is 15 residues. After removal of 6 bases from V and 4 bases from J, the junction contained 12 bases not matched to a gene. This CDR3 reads CASSPGQLTQYEQYF. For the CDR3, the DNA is TGTGCCAGCAGCCCGGGACAGCTGACCCAGTACGAGCAGTACTTC.

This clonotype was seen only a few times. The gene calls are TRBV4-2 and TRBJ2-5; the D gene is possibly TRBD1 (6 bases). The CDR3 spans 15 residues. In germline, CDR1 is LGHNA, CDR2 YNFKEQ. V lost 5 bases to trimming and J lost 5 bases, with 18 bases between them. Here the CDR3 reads CASSRETGSWETQYF. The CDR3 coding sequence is TGTGCCAGCAGCAGGGAAACAGGGTCGTGGGAGACCCAGTACTTC.

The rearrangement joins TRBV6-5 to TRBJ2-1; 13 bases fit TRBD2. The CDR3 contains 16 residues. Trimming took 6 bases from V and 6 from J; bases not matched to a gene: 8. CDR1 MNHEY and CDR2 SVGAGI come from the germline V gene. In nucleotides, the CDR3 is TGTGCCAGCAGGTCGACTAGCGGGAGGTTAGCCAATGAGCAGTTCTTC. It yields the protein CASRSTSGRLANEQFF.

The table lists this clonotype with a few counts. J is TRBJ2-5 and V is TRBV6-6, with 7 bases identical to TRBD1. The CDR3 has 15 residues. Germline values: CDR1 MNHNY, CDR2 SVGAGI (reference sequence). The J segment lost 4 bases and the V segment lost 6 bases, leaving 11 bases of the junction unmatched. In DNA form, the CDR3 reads TGTGCCAGCAGCGCCACGACAGGGCTGGCAGAGACCCAGTACTTC. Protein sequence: CASSATTGLAETQYF.

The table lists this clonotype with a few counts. The DNA for the CDR3 is TGTGCCAGCAGCTTTGGGACAGGGGTCGAGCAGTACTTC. Its protein product is CASSFGTGVEQYF. This rearrangement joins TRBV5-6 to TRBJ2-7; 10 bases fit TRBD1. This CDR3 has 13 amino acids. The germline V gene has CDR1 SGHDT and CDR2 YYEEEE. The V and J ends lost 2 bases and 6 bases, in that order; junction bases with no gene match: 2.